Listed below are T cell receptor beta chains from one sample, sequenced in a study of cytomegalovirus exposure and HLA in healthy donors. TCRdb's table, derived via immunoSEQ multiplex PCR, lists solely in-frame clones and lacks some. In total, the table holds 150,000 to 200,000 clones. The sequencing sample was made of PBMCs. The receptors stem from a woman in her sixties or seventies in good health and CMV-seronegative. Each CDR3 is given with its conserved first and last residue. Fields, in order: D gene, V gene, CDR3 length, CDR3 protein. The D gene is left open where the match is weak.

.,TRBV19,13,CASRSMGPDTQYF
.,TRBV7-9,13,CASSLAGAGELFF
.,TRBV29-1,11,CSPIMNTEAFF
.,TRBV6-5,16,CASSYLFGLSTDTQYF
TRBD1,TRBV5-4,16,CASSPVQGLSGNTIYF
.,TRBV7-9,14,CASSFEGVNQPQHF
.,TRBV4-1,13,CASSLAVTDTQYF
.,TRBV9,15,CASSVATGMNTEAFF
TRBD1,TRBV5-1,15,CASSLAGTGGYGYTF
.,TRBV5-1,14,CASSSGLSYNEQFF
TRBD1,TRBV7-9,17,CASSSGQGRGSDTEAFF
.,TRBV30,14,CAWSVLNRVHEQYF
TRBD1,TRBV7-9,15,CASSADRSSLYGYTF
.,TRBV5-6,15,CASSLAADRIYGYTF
.,TRBV7-9,14,CASSLGGSYGEQYF
TRBD2,TRBV7-2,14,CASSLTAGGASQYF
TRBD2,TRBV5-1,16,CASSLPGLAGRETQYF
.,TRBV13,14,CASSPRSYNSPLHF
TRBD2,TRBV6-1,19,CASSEIGLAGGWTYNEQFF
.,TRBV29-1,14,CSVGLTDAFTEAFF
TRBD1,TRBV4-1,16,CASSQPRQGYNSPLHF
TRBD1,TRBV7-8,15,CASRMTGSSYNEQFF
.,TRBV18,14,CASSPMTAHNEQFF
.,TRBV5-6,14,CASSPPSGPYEQYF
.,TRBV20-1,11,CSALPRDGYTF